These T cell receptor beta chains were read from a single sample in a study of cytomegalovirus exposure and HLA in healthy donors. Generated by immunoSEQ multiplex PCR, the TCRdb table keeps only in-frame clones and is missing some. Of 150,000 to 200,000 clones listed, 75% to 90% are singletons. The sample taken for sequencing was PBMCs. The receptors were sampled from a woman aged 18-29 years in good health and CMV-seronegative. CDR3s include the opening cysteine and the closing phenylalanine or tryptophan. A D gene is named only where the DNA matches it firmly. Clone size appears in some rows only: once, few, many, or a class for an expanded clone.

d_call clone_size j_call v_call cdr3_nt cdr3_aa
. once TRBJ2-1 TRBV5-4 TGTGCCAGCAGCCCCTATAGGGGGTACAATGAGCAGTTCTTC CASSPYRGYNEQFF
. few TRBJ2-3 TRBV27 TGTGCCAGCAGCCCCCCCGCAGATACGCAGTATTTT CASSPPADTQYF
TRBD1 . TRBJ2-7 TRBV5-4 TGTGCCAGCAGCTTACCGGGACAGGGGAACGAGCAGTACTTC CASSLPGQGNEQYF
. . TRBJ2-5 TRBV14 TGTGCCAGCAGCCAAGACTTTGGGTCTCAGGGCATAGAGACCCAGTACTTC CASSQDFGSQGIETQYF
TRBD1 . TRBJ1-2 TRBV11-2 TGTGCCAGCAGCGACATACAGGGGGCGTTCTACTATGGCTACACCTTC CASSDIQGAFYYGYTF
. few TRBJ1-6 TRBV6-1 TGTGCCAGCAGTGCATGGACAGTAGATTCACCCCTCCACTTT CASSAWTVDSPLHF
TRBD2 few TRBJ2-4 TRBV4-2 TGTGCCAGCAGCCAAGATCGTGCTCGGGAGGGCATCGTGGACATTCAGTACTTC CASSQDRAREGIVDIQYF
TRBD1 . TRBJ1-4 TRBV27 TGTGCCAGCAGTTTACTGACAGGGGGGAATGAAAAACTGTTTTTT CASSLLTGGNEKLFF
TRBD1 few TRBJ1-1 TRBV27 TGTGCCAGCAGACGACAGGGGATCGCTTTCTTT CASRRQGIAFF
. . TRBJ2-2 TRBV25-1 TGTGCCAGCAGTGACTTCGGACAGACCACCGGGGAGCTGTTTTTT CASSDFGQTTGELFF
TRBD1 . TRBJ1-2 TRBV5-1 TGCGCCAGCAGCCATGGACAGGGGGCGTATGGCTACACCTTC CASSHGQGAYGYTF
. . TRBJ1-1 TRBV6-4 TGTGCCAGCAAAGTTGGGGCCCTGTGGACTGAAGCTTTCTTT CASKVGALWTEAFF
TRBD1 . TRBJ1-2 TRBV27 TGTGCCAGCAGTGCGGACAGGGGGATCTATGGCTACACCTTC CASSADRGIYGYTF
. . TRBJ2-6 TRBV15 TGTGCCACCAGCATAACAGACAGTACAAACTCTGGGGCCAACGTCCTGACTTTC CATSITDSTNSGANVLTF
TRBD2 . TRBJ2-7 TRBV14 TGTGCCAGCAGCCACCCTAGCGGGGGGTCCTACGAGCAGTACTTC CASSHPSGGSYEQYF
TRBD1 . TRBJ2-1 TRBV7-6 TGTGCCAGCAGCTTGGGGACAGGGCGTGGGAATGAGCAGTTCTTC CASSLGTGRGNEQFF
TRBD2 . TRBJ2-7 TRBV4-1 TGCGCCAGCAGCCTCGGACTAGCGGGGGGTGCCTACGAGCAGTACTTC CASSLGLAGGAYEQYF
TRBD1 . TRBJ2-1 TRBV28 TGTGCCAGCAGTATGAACAGGGGGGCGCGGCAGTTCTTC CASSMNRGARQFF
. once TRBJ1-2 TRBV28 TGTGCCAGCAGTTCGGGAAGTGGCTACACCTTC CASSSGSGYTF
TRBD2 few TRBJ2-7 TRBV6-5 TGTGCCAGCAGTTTAGCGGGAGTCCCACGCGAGCAGTACTTC CASSLAGVPREQYF
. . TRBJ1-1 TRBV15 TGTGCCACCAGCAGAGATCGCGGGAACACTGAAGCTTTCTTT CATSRDRGNTEAFF
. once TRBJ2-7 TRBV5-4 TGTGCCAGCAGCTCAGGACTGATCTCCTACGAGCAGTACTTC CASSSGLISYEQYF
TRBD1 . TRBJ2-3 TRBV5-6 TGTGCCAGCAGCTCAGACAGGGGATCGACAGATACGCAGTATTTT CASSSDRGSTDTQYF
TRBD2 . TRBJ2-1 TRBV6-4 TGTGCCAGCGCCCGCGGGCTAGCGGGGCCTGAGCAGTTCTTC CASARGLAGPEQFF
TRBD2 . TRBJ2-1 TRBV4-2 TGTGCCAGCAGCCACGCGAGGGTCGCTAGCGGGATTACTTACAATGAGCAGTTCTTC CASSHARVASGITYNEQFF
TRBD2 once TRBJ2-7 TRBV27 TGTGCCAGTCGCGGACTAGCAGATTACGAGCAGTACTTC CASRGLADYEQYF
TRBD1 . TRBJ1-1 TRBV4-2 TGTGCCAGCAGCCAAGCGACAGGGTTGAACACTGAAGCTTTCTTT CASSQATGLNTEAFF
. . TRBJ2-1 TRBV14 TGTGCCAGCAGCCAAGGATTCGATCGGGGGCAGTTCTTC CASSQGFDRGQFF
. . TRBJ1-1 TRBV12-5 TGTGCTAGTGCCCCCGGACAGCCGAACACTGAAGCTTTCTTT CASAPGQPNTEAFF
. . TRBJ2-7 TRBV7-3 TGTGCCAGCAGCTCCACCTCCTCCGGTGGCGAGCAGTACTTC CASSSTSSGGEQYF
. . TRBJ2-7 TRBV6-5 TGTGCCAGCAGTTCCCCCTTAACCTACGAGCAGTACTTC CASSSPLTYEQYF
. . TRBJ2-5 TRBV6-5 TGTGCCAGCAGTTACGTGGGCAGGGAAGAGACCCAGTACTTC CASSYVGREETQYF
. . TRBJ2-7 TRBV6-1 TGTGCCAGCGGAGACCCTAGGAGCTCCTACGAGCAGTACTTC CASGDPRSSYEQYF
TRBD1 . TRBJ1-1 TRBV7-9 TGTGCCAGCAGCCAAGGACAGGGAGGGACTGAAGCTTTCTTT CASSQGQGGTEAFF
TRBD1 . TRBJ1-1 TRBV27 TGTGCCAGCCGACAGGGACCTAACACTGAAGCTTTCTTT CASRQGPNTEAFF
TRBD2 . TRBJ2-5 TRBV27 TGTGCCAGCAGTTTTGGGCGGGAGTCCTCCCAGACCCAGTACTTC CASSFGRESSQTQYF
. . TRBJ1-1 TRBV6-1 TGTGCCAGCTCGCAGGGTCGGATGAACACTGAAGCTTTCTTT CASSQGRMNTEAFF
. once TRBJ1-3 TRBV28 TGTGCCAGTACGGGGGGAAACACCATATATTTT CASTGGNTIYF
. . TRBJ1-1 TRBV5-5 TGTGCCAGCAGCCCGTACAGGGTTAACACTGAAGCTTTCTTT CASSPYRVNTEAFF
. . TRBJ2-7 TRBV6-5 TGTGCCAGCAGTTACGAGCGGAGGGGTAGCGAGCAGTACTTC CASSYERRGSEQYF
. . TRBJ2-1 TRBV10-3 TGTGCCATCAACGGGGCCGGGGGACCCGACAATGAGCAGTTCTTC CAINGAGGPDNEQFF
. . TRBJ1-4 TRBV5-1 TGCGCCAGCAGCTTGGTAGGGGCGAATGAAAAACTGTTTTTT CASSLVGANEKLFF